Below, 26 T cell receptor beta chains from the same sample are listed, as sequenced in a study of cytotoxic CD8 clonotypes in ibrutinib-treated CLL. Some clones are missing from TCRdb's copy, which holds only in-frame ones; the method was immunoSEQ multiplex PCR. The sample contains 90,000 to 150,000 clones, 45% to 65% of which appear only once. The sample consisted of PBMCs, taken after 24 months of ibrutinib treatment. The receptors originated from a human donor with chronic lymphocytic leukemia.

This clone was observed a single time. The chain is built from TRBV9 and TRBJ2-1; 7 bases fit TRBD2. Germline V gene data show CDR1 as SGDLS and CDR2 as YYNGEE. Losses at the gene ends were 0 bases for V and 6 bases for J; bases not matched to a gene: 0. The CDR3 loop spans 13 amino acids. CDR3 amino acids: CASSVAGGNEQFF. CDR3 DNA: TGTGCCAGCAGCGTAGCGGGGGGCAATGAGCAGTTCTTC. Combining the CDR3 with reference TRBV9 and TRBJ2-1 gives the whole variable domain DSGVTQTPKHLITATGQRVTLRCSPRSGDLSVYWYQQSLDQGLQFLIQYYNGEERAKGNILERFSAQQFPDLHSELNLSSLELGDSALYFCASSVAGGNEQFFGPGTRLTVL.

Regarding this clone: Other DNA sequences in the same sample also yield this CDR3. The chain is built from TRBV10-3 and TRBJ2-1; 9 bases fit TRBD1. This CDR3 comprises 12 residues. Germline-derived CDR1 and CDR2 are ENHRY and SYGVKD. J was trimmed by 7 bases and V by 8 bases; bases with no gene match: 3. The CDR3 region has the DNA TGTGCCATCGCAGGACAGGGGAATGAGCAGTTCTTC. Its translation is CAIAGQGNEQFF.

The sample holds a few counts of this clone. The chain recombines TRBV4-1 with TRBJ2-1; 12 bases line up with TRBD2. From germline, CDR1 is MGHRA and CDR2 YSYEKL. CDR3 size: 15 residues. V lost 4 bases and J lost 4; bases outside the gene matches: 2. The CDR3, as DNA: TGCGCCAGCAGCCTTGGACTAGCGGGGTACAATGAGCAGTTCTTC. This translates into CASSLGLAGYNEQFF.

The chain recombines TRBV28 with TRBJ1-6; maybe TRBD1 (6 bases). Germline lookup yields CDR1 MDHEN and CDR2 SYDVKM. V was shortened by 6 bases and J by 7 bases, with 13 bases between the two germline ends. This CDR3 is 14 amino acids long. The CDR3 DNA reads TGTGCCAGCAGGTCGACAGGTGAGAATTCACCCCTCCACTTT. Its translation is CASRSTGENSPLHF.

This rearrangement joins TRBV7-9 to TRBJ2-1, with D unresolved. CDR3 size: 13 residues. Trimming shortened V by 3 bases and J by 1 base, and 4 bases separated the two germline ends. Germline CDR1 SEHNR, CDR2 FQNEAQ (reference sequence). The CDR3 DNA follows: TGTGCCAGCAGCTTGAGGTCCTACAATGAGCAGTTCTTC. This encodes CASSLRSYNEQFF.

With respect to this clone: This may come from a read error, since a much larger clone is one base off. The same CDR3 is also encoded by other DNA sequences in this sample. V usage is TRBV30 and J usage is TRBJ2-5; 8 bases align to TRBD1. The CDR3 extends over 12 amino acids. CDR1 GTSNPN and CDR2 SVGIG come from the germline V gene (reference sequence). V shed 5 bases and J 1 base; nucleotides not matched to a gene: 0. DNA for the CDR3: TGTGCCTGGGACAGGGGCCAAGAGACCCAGTACTTC. This codes for CAWDRGQETQYF.

The rearrangement uses TRBV5-8 and TRBJ2-2; D perhaps matches TRBD1 (5 bases). The CDR3 has 15 amino acids. With 2 bases removed from V and 3 bases from J, the gap between germline ends came to 11 bases. CDR1 is SGHTS and CDR2 is YDEGEE in the germline V gene. For the CDR3, the DNA is TGTGCCAGCAGCTTAGGACAAATGGACACCGGGGAGCTGTTTTTT. This sequence encodes CASSLGQMDTGELFF.

The chain carries TRBV19 and TRBJ1-1, with D possibly matching TRBD1 (5 bases). Looked up from germline, CDR1 is LNHDA and CDR2 is SQIVND (reference sequence). This CDR3 is 15 amino acids long. V shed 4 bases and J shed 0 bases, with 12 bases lying between them. CDR3 region: CASSTGRIMNTEAFF. CDR3 nucleotides: TGTGCCAGTAGTACGGGACGGATCATGAACACTGAAGCTTTCTTT.

The chain is built from TRBV28 and TRBJ2-3; 8 positions agree with TRBD2. The CDR3 is 15 residues long. J lost 4 bases, V lost 8 bases, and 11 bases had no gene match. Germline V lookup: CDR1 MDHEN, CDR2 SYDVKM. The DNA for the CDR3 is TGTGCCAGCCCCCCGGGAGGGGGAGGGGCAGATACGCAGTATTTT. Translation: CASPPGGGGADTQYF.

A remark on this clone: This sample includes further DNA sequences coding for the same CDR3. The rearrangement uses TRBV18 and TRBJ2-3; D remains ambiguous. The length of the CDR3 is 11 residues. CDR1 and CDR2 (germline): KGHSH, LQKENI. The V gene lost 3 bases and the J gene lost 5 bases, with 3 bases spanning the gap. The CDR3 DNA is TGTGCCAGCTCACCGGGAGATACGCAGTATTTT. Its protein is CASSPGDTQYF.

A single count supports this clone. The chain carries TRBV7-2 and TRBJ1-6; TRBD1 might be the D (5 bases). V gave up 2 bases and J gave up 5 bases, with 16 bases separating them. In germline, CDR1 is SGHTA, CDR2 FQGNSA. The CDR3 extends over 17 amino acids. CDR3 sequence reads: CASSLRSSGRDNSPLHF. The CDR3 DNA reads as TGTGCCAGCAGCTTAAGGTCCTCGGGCAGGGATAATTCACCCCTCCACTTT.

This clone was found once. The rearrangement links TRBV9 to TRBJ1-4; no clear D. This CDR3 contains 15 residues. V was pared by 0 bases and J by 7 bases, with 13 bases between. CDR1 is SGDLS and CDR2 is YYNGEE in the germline V gene. CDR3 nucleotide sequence: TGTGCCAGCAGCGTAGGGGCTGGGAAAAGTGAAAAACTGTTTTTT. Encoded protein: CASSVGAGKSEKLFF. The full variable domain, its missing parts supplied by reference TRBV9 and TRBJ1-4, is DSGVTQTPKHLITATGQRVTLRCSPRSGDLSVYWYQQSLDQGLQFLIQYYNGEERAKGNILERFSAQQFPDLHSELNLSSLELGDSALYFCASSVGAGKSEKLFFGSGTQLSVL.

The V and J genes are TRBV10-3 and TRBJ1-3; D is ambiguous. The CDR3 extends over 14 amino acids. V dropped 8 bases and J dropped 0 bases, with 11 bases sitting between them. CDR1 is ENHRY and CDR2 is SYGVKD in the germline V gene. The DNA of the CDR3 is TGTGCCATCCAGACCCAGGTCTCTGGAAACACCATATATTTT. Translation gives CAIQTQVSGNTIYF.

This chain links TRBV2 with TRBJ2-7, with D maybe TRBD1 (6 bases). Germline CDR1 and CDR2: SNHLY and FYNNEI. Trimming cost V 5 bases and J 2 bases, with 13 bases left between them. The CDR3 contains 14 residues. CDR3 region: CASSSGTLPYEQYF. The CDR3 nucleotides read TGTGCCAGCAGTTCCGGGACATTACCCTACGAGCAGTACTTC.

This clone was counted a few times. This chain links TRBV6-5 with TRBJ1-6; 7 bases are shared with TRBD1. Germline V gives CDR1 MNHEY, CDR2 SVGAGI. The trim removed 5 bases at V and 4 bases at J, leaving 2 bases unmatched. CDR3 size: 14 residues. CDR3 amino acids: CASSEQGYNSPLHF. The CDR3 coding sequence is TGTGCCAGCAGTGAACAGGGGTATAATTCACCCCTCCACTTT.

The DNA of the CDR3 is TGTGCCAGCAGTTACGGCTCGGATACGCAGTATTTT. This sequence encodes CASSYGSDTQYF. V is TRBV6-6 and J is TRBJ2-3; no reliable D call. There are 12 residues in the CDR3. Germline V CDR1 and CDR2: MNHNY, SVGAGI (reference sequence). Trimming shortened V by 2 bases and J by 6 bases, and 6 bases separated the two germline ends.

V and J are TRBV15 and TRBJ1-2; D may be TRBD1 (5 bases). V was cut by 3 bases and J by 9 bases, with 11 bases left in between. CDR3 length: 12 amino acids. From germline, CDR1 is LNHNV and CDR2 YYDKDF (reference sequence). CDR3 in DNA: TGTGCCACCAGCAGCAGGGAGAGCAGCTACACCTTC. The encoded protein is CATSSRESSYTF. Looking up the rest from reference TRBV15 and TRBJ1-2 gives the full variable domain: DAMVIQNPRYQVTQFGKPVTLSCSQTLNHNVMYWYQQKSSQAPKLLFHYYDKDFNNEADTPDNFQSRRPNTSFCFLDIRSPGLGDTAMYLCATSSRESSYTFGSGTRLTVV.

The chain joins TRBV25-1 to TRBJ1-5, with 9 bases fitting TRBD1. CDR1 is MGHDK and CDR2 is SYGVNS in the germline V gene. This CDR3 is built from 14 residues. The ends lost 6 bases at V and 4 bases at J; junction bases unmatched: 4. CDR3 nucleotide sequence: TGTGCCAGCAGAGGGACAGGGATGAATCAGCCCCAGCATTTT. This translates into CASRGTGMNQPQHF.

The chain employs TRBV27 and TRBJ2-1, with 9 bases that match TRBD2. The germline CDR1 and CDR2 sequences are MNHEY and SMNVEV (reference sequence). The CDR3 runs to 13 residues. V gave up 8 bases and J gave up 3 bases; unmatched junction bases: 2. In DNA, the CDR3 is TGTGCCAGCTGGCGGGGGGGCTACAATGAGCAGTTCTTC. Amino acids: CASWRGGYNEQFF.

The chain joins TRBV19 to TRBJ1-2; D unclear. V was shortened by 4 bases and J by 6 bases, with 15 bases between the two germline ends. This CDR3 is 14 amino acids long. Germline V CDR1 and CDR2: LNHDA, SQIVND (reference sequence). As DNA, the CDR3 is TGTGCCAGTAGTAGAGGACCAGGCGGGAATGGCTACACCTTC. Translation: CASSRGPGGNGYTF. Full variable domain (missing parts from reference TRBV19 and TRBJ1-2): DGGITQSPKYLFRKEGQNVTLSCEQNLNHDAMYWYRQDPGQGLRLIYYSQIVNDFQKGDIAEGYSVSREKKESFPLTVTSAQKNPTAFYLCASSRGPGGNGYTFGSGTRLTVV.

J is TRBJ2-4 and V is TRBV2; the D gene is possibly TRBD1 (5 bases). Trimming pared 6 bases from V and 1 base from J, leaving 7 bases between. Per the germline V gene, CDR1 is SNHLY and CDR2 is FYNNEI. The CDR3 is 13 amino acids. Written as DNA, the CDR3 is TGTGCCAGCAGGGGGCGGGCCAAAAACATTCAGTACTTC. Amino acid sequence: CASRGRAKNIQYF.

The genes are TRBV9 and TRBJ2-7; 12 nucleotides line up with TRBD2. The CDR3 is made up of 17 amino acids. V lost 3 bases, J lost 6 bases, and 13 bases stayed unmatched. Germline CDR1 and CDR2: SGDLS and YYNGEE. The DNA for the CDR3 is TGTGCCAGCAGCGGTGGATCGGGACTAGCGGGTTCGGGCGAGCAGTACTTC. Encoded protein: CASSGGSGLAGSGEQYF.

V and J are TRBV19 and TRBJ1-5; 7 bases fit TRBD1. Germline lookup yields CDR1 LNHDA and CDR2 SQIVND (reference sequence). This CDR3 has 16 amino acids. Trimming took 5 bases from V and 2 from J; bases not matched to a gene: 9. The CDR3 nucleotides are TGTGCCAGTAGTGTCACAGGGGCCCCTGGCAATCAGCCCCAGCATTTT. This codes for CASSVTGAPGNQPQHF. Based on the CDR3 plus reference TRBV19 and TRBJ1-5, the full variable domain is DGGITQSPKYLFRKEGQNVTLSCEQNLNHDAMYWYRQDPGQGLRLIYYSQIVNDFQKGDIAEGYSVSREKKESFPLTVTSAQKNPTAFYLCASSVTGAPGNQPQHFGDGTRLSIL.

This chain connects TRBV27 to TRBJ2-7; no clear D. Per germline, CDR1 MNHEY and CDR2 SMNVEV (reference sequence). V lost 2 bases, J lost 4 bases, and 15 bases lay in between. The CDR3 is made up of 15 amino acids. CDR3 in amino acids: CASSLKSAGSYEQYF. In DNA, the CDR3 is TGTGCCAGCAGTTTAAAGTCTGCCGGAAGTTACGAGCAGTACTTC.

The chain uses TRBV7-2 and TRBJ2-7, with D perhaps being TRBD1 or TRBD2 (5 bases each). The CDR3 length is 13 residues. V lost 1 base and J lost 6, with 10 bases in between. The V gene's germline CDR1 is SGHTA and CDR2 FQGNSA. The CDR3 region has the DNA TGTGCCAGCAGCTTAGAACGGGGCTCCGAGCAGTACTTC. Residues: CASSLERGSEQYF.

The rearrangement links TRBV7-3 to TRBJ2-1; TRBD2 matches at 8 bases. The V gene end was trimmed by 4 bases and the J gene end by 4 bases; junction bases not matched to a gene: 6. This CDR3 has 15 residues. Germline V lookup: CDR1 SGHTA, CDR2 FQGTGA. CDR3 region: CASSSEAGAYNEQFF. For the CDR3, the DNA is TGTGCCAGCAGCTCCGAAGCGGGGGCATACAATGAGCAGTTCTTC.